The 28 T cell receptor beta chains given below trace back to one sample, sequenced in a study of blood T cells in healthy people across ages (dated by TCRdb to between 2014 and 2017). The method was 5' RACE. The sequencing machine was an Illumina HiSeq 2500. A second PCR of roughly 7 to 12 cycles was run with a J-beta primer mix and a sample-barcoded 5' primer. TCRdb itself trimmed the public reads at Q25 with fastp, ran MiXCR and retained productive beta chains. Records with the same CDR3 protein are collapsed into one entry carrying the most frequent genes and DNA. The sample table holds around 1.5 million distinct CDR3 sequences, of which approximately 59% were seen once. The ten largest clones represent roughly 6.3% of the sample. Sequencing used blood. The receptors originated from a young man in good health.

This chain connects TRBV28 to TRBJ2-7, with D tentatively TRBD2 (5 bases). Trimming took off 4 bases at V and 2 bases at J, with 9 bases between the two ends. CDR1 is MDHEN and CDR2 is SYDVKM in the germline V gene. There are 13 residues in the CDR3. The CDR3 is CASSWRQAYEQYF. The CDR3 DNA reads TGTGCCAGCAGTTGGAGGCAGGCCTACGAGCAGTACTTC.

Only one count was recorded for this clonotype. The gene calls are TRBV25-1 and TRBJ1-4, with a possible D match to TRBD1 (6 bases). The V gene lost 4 bases and the J gene lost 10 bases, with 19 bases spanning the gap. Per the germline V gene, CDR1 is MGHDK and CDR2 is SYGVNS. The CDR3 sequence is 15 residues long. The CDR3 coding sequence is TGTGCCAGCAGTGGCAGTACAGGGACAACCCTAAAACTGTTTTTT. Translation gives CASSGSTGTTLKLFF.

This sequence joins TRBV20-1 and TRBJ2-2, with D possibly matching TRBD2 (6 bases). This CDR3 region has 14 residues. The germline gives CDR1 DFQATT, CDR2 SNEGSKA (reference sequence). V was trimmed by 6 bases and J by 2 bases, leaving 13 bases between them. The CDR3 nucleotides read TGCAGTGCAATCGGGACTCCTAACACCGGGGAGCTGTTTTTT. It translates to CSAIGTPNTGELFF.

This clonotype was detected only a few times. The gene calls are TRBV7-9 and TRBJ2-4; D ambiguous. Germline CDR1 SEHNR, CDR2 FQNEAQ (reference sequence). CDR3 size: 14 residues. The ends were cut back, 4 bases at V and 5 bases at J, with 12 bases in the middle. The chain's CDR3 is CASSSPDRENIQYF. CDR3 bases: TGTGCCAGCAGCTCCCCGGACCGGGAAAACATTCAGTACTTC. Full variable domain (remainder filled in from reference TRBV7-9 and TRBJ2-4): DTGVSQNPRHKITKRGQNVTFRCDPISEHNRLYWYRQTLGQGPEFLTYFQNEAQLEKSRLLSDRFSAERPKGSFSTLEIQRTEQGDSAMYLCASSSPDRENIQYFGAGTRLSVL.

The CDR3 here is CASSQVRSTMNTEAFF. In nucleotides, the CDR3 is TGCGCCAGCAGCCAAGTGCGGTCTACCATGAACACTGAAGCTTTCTTT. This rearrangement joins TRBV4-3 to TRBJ1-1; D gene uncertain. V dropped 1 base and J dropped 0 bases, with 12 bases sitting between them. CDR3 length: 16 residues. CDR1 is LGHNA and CDR2 is YSLEER in the germline V gene.

This clonotype was seen more than once but under ten times. The V gene is TRBV7-2, the J gene TRBJ2-7; maybe TRBD1 (5 bases). Germline values: CDR1 SGHTA, CDR2 FQGNSA. The CDR3 runs 14 residues. V was shortened by 1 base and J by 2 bases, with 9 bases between the two germline ends. Written as DNA, the CDR3 is TGTGCCAGCAGCTTAGATCCAGGGCCCTACGAGCAGTACTTC. It specifies CASSLDPGPYEQYF.

The V gene is TRBV27, the J gene TRBJ2-7, with 10 bases identical to TRBD2. V gave up 4 bases and J gave up 2 bases; unmatched junction bases: 11. This CDR3 has 17 amino acids. The germline V gene encodes CDR1 MNHEY and CDR2 SMNVEV (reference sequence). The CDR3 reads CASSSLTTSGAPYEQYF. CDR3 nucleotides: TGTGCCAGCAGTTCCTTGACTACTAGCGGGGCCCCCTACGAGCAGTACTTC.

This clonotype came up a few times. The V call is TRBV10-2, the J call TRBJ1-1; D gene uncertain. Trimming pared 6 bases from V and 2 bases from J, leaving 4 bases between. Germline-derived CDR1 and CDR2 are WSHSY and SAAADI. The CDR3 is 11 residues long. The CDR3 here is CASRKNTEAFF. The CDR3 coding sequence is TGCGCCAGCAGGAAAAACACTGAAGCTTTCTTT.

This clonotype has just a few counts. The rearrangement links TRBV7-9 to TRBJ2-1; 11 bases agree with TRBD2. Germline-derived CDR1 and CDR2 are SEHNR and FQNEAQ (reference sequence). This CDR3 comprises 15 residues. The J segment lost 4 bases and the V segment lost 5 bases, leaving 4 bases of the junction unmatched. The CDR3, as DNA: TGTGCCAGCAGCGCAATAGCGGGAGGGTACAATGAGCAGTTCTTC. Translating gives CASSAIAGGYNEQFF.

This chain joins TRBV28 and TRBJ1-1, with TRBD1 matching 8 bases. Germline-derived CDR1 and CDR2 are MDHEN and SYDVKM. The J segment lost 7 bases and the V segment lost 3 bases, leaving 16 bases of the junction unmatched. The CDR3 length is 17 residues. The CDR3 nucleotides read TGTGCCAGCAGTTTCCTTGGACAGGGTACGGTCTACGGTGAAGCTTTCTTT. This translates into CASSFLGQGTVYGEAFF.

A remark on this clonotype: Sequence at one end of the junction differs from germline and may be a read error. The chain carries TRBV25-1 and TRBJ2-3; possible D gene TRBD1, 7 bases. Germline V gene lookup returns CDR1 MGHDK and CDR2 SYGVNS. The CDR3 is 19 amino acids. Here the CDR3 DNA reads TGTGCCAACAGTGAATATAGGTTTGGCAGGGGGGAGGGCACAGATACGCAGTATTTT. Protein sequence: CANSEYRFGRGEGTDTQYF.

This clonotype has only a few counts. Here the CDR3 reads CASSLLAGDSYEQYF. The CDR3 DNA is TGTGCCAGCAGTTTGCTAGCGGGGGACTCCTACGAGCAGTACTTC. The chain links TRBV27 to TRBJ2-7, with 10 positions matching TRBD2. V was clipped by 3 bases and J by 0 bases; unmatched bases: 2. Germline V CDR1 and CDR2: MNHEY, SMNVEV (reference sequence). This CDR3 comprises 15 residues.

The chain couples TRBV29-1 to TRBJ2-7; the match to TRBD1 covers 7 bases. The CDR3 length is 13 residues. Germline V gene lookup returns CDR1 SQVTM and CDR2 ANQGSEA. Unmatched junction bases numbered 8, after V lost 7 bases and J lost 2 bases. DNA of the CDR3: TGCAGCGGCTGGACAGGTGAACCCTACGAGCAGTACTTC. It encodes CSGWTGEPYEQYF.

This chain uses TRBV7-2 with TRBJ2-1, with 7 nucleotides matching TRBD1. The CDR3 runs to 14 residues. The germline V gene encodes CDR1 SGHTA and CDR2 FQGNSA. V gave up 5 bases and J gave up 6 bases; unmatched junction bases: 7. CDR3 in amino acids: CASSIDRVINEQFF. The CDR3 DNA reads as TGTGCCAGCAGCATAGACAGGGTCATCAATGAGCAGTTCTTC.

The chain uses TRBV7-9 and TRBJ2-3; D gene ambiguous. CDR3 length: 14 amino acids. Looked up from germline, CDR1 is SEHNR and CDR2 is FQNEAQ (reference sequence). V dropped 6 bases and J dropped 3 bases, with 13 bases sitting between them. This chain's CDR3 is CASRRPGPTDTQYF. The CDR3, as DNA: TGTGCCAGCAGACGACCCGGGCCGACAGATACGCAGTATTTT. The whole variable domain, remainder taken from reference TRBV7-9 and TRBJ2-3, is DTGVSQNPRHKITKRGQNVTFRCDPISEHNRLYWYRQTLGQGPEFLTYFQNEAQLEKSRLLSDRFSAERPKGSFSTLEIQRTEQGDSAMYLCASRRPGPTDTQYFGPGTRLTVL.

This chain connects TRBV4-1 to TRBJ2-7; 8 bases line up with TRBD2. Germline V lookup: CDR1 MGHRA, CDR2 YSYEKL. The CDR3 runs to 13 residues. V gave up 5 bases and J gave up 3 bases; unmatched junction bases: 3. The CDR3 spells CASSSGGLYEQYF. The DNA for the CDR3 is TGCGCCAGCAGCTCGGGGGGGCTCTACGAGCAGTACTTC.

In this sample, this clonotype turned up a few times. The gene calls are TRBV2 and TRBJ2-2, with TRBD2 matching over 11 bases. Germline V gene data show CDR1 as SNHLY and CDR2 as FYNNEI. The CDR3 covers 16 residues. Trimming removed 8 bases from V and 4 bases from J; junction bases left unmatched: 9. Here the CDR3 reads CASRETSGAFTGELFF. The CDR3 DNA reads TGTGCCAGCCGGGAGACTAGCGGGGCCTTCACCGGGGAGCTGTTTTTT.

This clonotype has just one count. The CDR3 sequence: CAKRQQNYGYTF. For the CDR3, the DNA is TGTGCCAAAAGACAGCAGAACTATGGCTACACCTTC. The rearrangement links TRBV3-1 to TRBJ1-2; tentatively, D is TRBD1 (5 bases). Trimming left V 10 bases short and J 2 bases short, with 11 bases between. The CDR3 sequence is 12 residues long. Looked up from germline, CDR1 is LGHDT and CDR2 is YNNKEL (reference sequence).

The chain joins TRBV20-1 to TRBJ2-3, with D perhaps TRBD1 or TRBD2 (5 bases each). The germline gives CDR1 DFQATT, CDR2 SNEGSKA (reference sequence). The CDR3 is 13 residues long. With 7 bases removed from V and 2 bases from J, the gap between germline ends came to 13 bases. CDR3 sequence (DNA): TGCAGTGACAGCACGGGGCTCACAGATACGCAGTATTTT. Translating gives CSDSTGLTDTQYF.

The CDR3 DNA is TGTGCCAGCAGCCAAGAGACAGGGGAAGCGAACGAGCAGTACTTC. It specifies CASSQETGEANEQYF. The chain couples TRBV4-2 to TRBJ2-7; 8 bases are a match to TRBD1. This CDR3 spans 15 amino acids. The trim removed 0 bases at V and 5 bases at J, leaving 6 bases unmatched. Per the germline V gene, CDR1 is LGHNA and CDR2 is YNFKEQ.

In this sample, this clonotype turned up once. The chain is built from TRBV4-2 and TRBJ1-5, with a weak D call TRBD1 (6 bases). CDR1 and CDR2 (germline): LGHNA, YNFKEQ. Trimming took 3 bases from V and 7 from J, leaving 16 bases between them. CDR3 length: 15 amino acids. CDR3 bases: TGTGCCAGCAGCCATTATCGAGGGGGGCACCAGCCCCAGCATTTT. Translation: CASSHYRGGHQPQHF.

CDR3 DNA sequence: TGCGCCAGCAAACTACTACTAGAGACCTACAATGAGCAGTTCTTC. Its translation is CASKLLLETYNEQFF. This sequence joins TRBV5-1 and TRBJ2-1, with D possibly matching TRBD2 (5 bases). Trimming pared 6 bases from V and 2 bases from J, leaving 15 bases between. CDR1 SGHRS and CDR2 YFSETQ come from the germline V gene. The CDR3 runs to 15 residues.

This clonotype occurred a few times. The chain recombines TRBV12-3 or TRBV12-4 with TRBJ2-1; tentatively, D is TRBD2 (5 bases). The CDR3 spans 14 residues. The ends were cut back, 7 bases at V and 4 bases at J, with 14 bases in the middle. For the CDR3, the DNA is TGTGCCAGCATTCGGGGTGCGGTTTACAATGAGCAGTTCTTC. As protein: CASIRGAVYNEQFF.

Here the CDR3 reads CSARDAGSPGGGYTF. DNA for the CDR3: TGCAGTGCTAGAGATGCTGGCAGCCCAGGCGGGGGCTACACCTTC. The gene calls are TRBV20-1 and TRBJ1-2; D gene uncertain. Trimming cost V 0 bases and J 8 bases, with 19 bases left between them. CDR3 size: 15 residues. Germline V lookup: CDR1 DFQATT, CDR2 SNEGSKA (reference sequence).

CDR3 coding DNA: TGTGCCAGGGGGCAAGGGGGTGAGCAGTTCTTC. Its translation is CARGQGGEQFF. The chain combines TRBV7-2 with TRBJ2-1; TRBD1 might be the D (6 bases). The germline gives CDR1 SGHTA, CDR2 FQGNSA. This CDR3 comprises 11 residues. Trimming removed 9 bases at V and 9 bases at J, with 12 bases between.

The V gene is TRBV18, the J gene TRBJ2-7; TRBD1 aligns across 10 bases. Trimming took 5 bases from V and 5 from J; bases not matched to a gene: 6. CDR3 length: 14 amino acids. Germline CDR1 is KGHSH and CDR2 is LQKENI. The CDR3 sequence: CASSAWDRGDEQYF. The CDR3 DNA reads as TGTGCCAGCTCAGCCTGGGACAGGGGCGACGAGCAGTACTTC.

V is TRBV20-1 and J is TRBJ2-1; 8 bases line up with TRBD1. V was pared by 5 bases and J by 12 bases, with 21 bases of the junction left unmatched. The V gene's germline CDR1 is DFQATT and CDR2 SNEGSKA (reference sequence). This CDR3 contains 16 residues. CDR3 residues: CSAYSSGTGGTKGQFF. In nucleotides, the CDR3 is TGCAGTGCTTATTCATCCGGGACAGGTGGTACCAAAGGGCAGTTCTTC.

Details on this clonotype: A read error is possible here, since a much larger clone lies one base away. The CDR3 spells CASSPWVSGANVLTF. DNA for the CDR3: TGTGCCAGCAGCCCATGGGTGTCTGGGGCCAACGTCCTGACTTTC. V and J are TRBV7-7 and TRBJ2-6; D remains unclear. V was clipped by 5 bases and J by 1 base, with 9 bases between them. CDR1 SSHAT and CDR2 FNYEAQ come from the germline V gene (reference sequence). This CDR3 has 15 residues.